The following is a T cell receptor beta chain sequence with its context. Its antigen is as yet unknown. TCR beta rearrangements were amplified from peripheral blood genomic DNA. The sample comes from a study of T cell repertoires in aging, cancer and after chemotherapy. General study results and limits: Rebound thymic output was suggested by rising median generation probability during chemotherapy in each cancer cohort.

After removal of 3 bases from V and 4 bases from J, the junction contained 4 bases not matched to a gene. This CDR3 has 14 amino acids. Germline CDR1 and CDR2: LNHDA and SQIVND (reference sequence). TRB rearrangements spanning V, D and J were amplified using mixed TRB-A/B primers. TCRdb processed the multiplex PCR reads anew with MiXCR; each CDR3 protein has one entry. The repertoire includes some 6,700 distinct CDR3 sequences, 53% of them detected once, and approximately 2% sits in the top ten. The receptor comes from a human donor with a solid tumor. The chain has TRBV19 and TRBJ2-7; 9 positions agree with TRBD2. The sequenced material came from blood. The DNA for the CDR3 is TGTGCCAGTAGTATCGCGGCGGGAGGGTACGAGCAGTACTTC. It translates to CASSIAAGGYEQYF.